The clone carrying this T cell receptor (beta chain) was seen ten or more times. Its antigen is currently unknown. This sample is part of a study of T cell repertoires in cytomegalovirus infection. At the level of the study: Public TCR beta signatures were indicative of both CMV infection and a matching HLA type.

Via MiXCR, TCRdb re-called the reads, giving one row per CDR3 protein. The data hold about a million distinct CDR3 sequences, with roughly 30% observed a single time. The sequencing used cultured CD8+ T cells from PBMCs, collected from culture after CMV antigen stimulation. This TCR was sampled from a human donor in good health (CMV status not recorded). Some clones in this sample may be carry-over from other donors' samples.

The CDR3 loop reads CASSFLHWGLTNYGYTF. DNA of the CDR3: TGTGCCAGCAGCTTTCTCCATTGGGGCCTAACTAACTATGGCTACACCTTC. V usage is TRBV7-2 and J usage is TRBJ1-2; possibly TRBD1 for D (5 bases). Germline CDR1 reads SGHTA; CDR2 reads FQGNSA. The V end lost 3 bases, the J end lost 0 bases, and 17 bases lay between the germline ends. This CDR3 is built from 17 residues.